The T cell receptor beta chain under discussion was sequenced for a study of T cell repertoires in cytomegalovirus infection. Background on the study: Public TCR beta signatures marked donors with CMV infection and the matching HLA. Findings and caveats of the study: What dominated the ex vivo response were HLA-C-restricted CMV-specific TCR beta clonotypes. Cumulative frequency of public TCR beta families picked out carriers of CMV plus the relevant HLA.

TCRdb re-called the reads with MiXCR, one entry per CDR3 protein. The sample contains more than 350,000 distinct CDR3 sequences, 31% of which appear only once. In this sample, this clonotype turned up many times. Its antigen is not known. With 4 bases removed from V and 6 bases from J, the gap between germline ends came to 10 bases. This CDR3 has 14 residues. The material sequenced was PBMCs. The origin of this receptor is a human donor in good health (CMV status not recorded). Some clones in this sample may be carry-over from other donors' samples. This rearrangement joins TRBV12-3 or TRBV12-4 to TRBJ1-6, with D possibly being TRBD1 (5 bases). The CDR3 DNA reads as TGTGCCAGCAGTTGGCGGCAGGGTAATTCACCCCTCCACTTT. Its translation is CASSWRQGNSPLHF.